These 12 T cell receptor beta chains share one sample of origin, sequenced in a study of blood T cell repertoires in COVID-19. Only in-frame clones appear in the TCRdb table, and some are missing; sequencing was by immunoSEQ multiplex PCR. The sample carries roughly 120,000 clones, 79% recorded once. The source material was peripheral blood. These receptors came from a woman older than 75 with acute or convalescent COVID-19.

The CDR3 DNA reads TGTGCCAGCAGCTCGAGAGGAGCATATTTTAATGAGCAGTTCTTC. Its translation: CASSSRGAYFNEQFF. This sequence joins TRBV5-6 and TRBJ2-1; no clear D gene. CDR1 is SGHDT and CDR2 is YYEEEE in the germline V gene. V lost 3 bases and J 7 bases, leaving 17 bases between the germline ends. This CDR3 region has 15 residues.

The chain recombines TRBV5-4 with TRBJ2-7; 11 bases map to TRBD2. Germline loops: CDR1 SGHNT, CDR2 YYREEE (reference sequence). This CDR3 comprises 15 residues. J lost 6 bases, V lost 4 bases, and 9 bases had no gene match. The CDR3 here is CASSLGGTSGLEQYF. As DNA, the CDR3 is TGTGCCAGCAGCCTAGGGGGGACTAGCGGCCTCGAGCAGTACTTC.

The J gene is TRBJ2-7, the V gene TRBV21-1; no DNA check was done on the table's D call, TRBD1. TRBV21-1 is a listed pseudogene. This CDR3 is built from 16 residues. CDR3 loop: CASPKGVLSATYEQYF. The CDR3 bases are TGTGCCAGCCCCAAGGGGGTACTAAGCGCGACCTACGAGCAGTACTTC.

The rearrangement uses TRBV28 and TRBJ1-5; TRBD1 is a possible D gene (5 bases). The ends were cut back, 7 bases at V and 7 bases at J, with 14 bases in the middle. This CDR3 comprises 13 residues. The germline gives CDR1 MDHEN, CDR2 SYDVKM. CDR3 amino acids: CASTLRQTQPQHF. The CDR3 nucleotides read TGTGCCAGCACCCTTAGACAGACACAGCCCCAGCATTTT.

The V gene is TRBV28, the J gene TRBJ1-2; no firm D call. Germline V CDR1 and CDR2: MDHEN, SYDVKM. CDR3 length: 11 residues. Deletions cut 4 bases from V and 5 bases from J, with 5 bases between. The CDR3 nucleotides read TGTGCCAGCAGTTCCCGGTATGGCTACACCTTC. Its translation: CASSSRYGYTF.

The chain joins TRBV7-8 to TRBJ1-1; 8 bases agree with TRBD1. J gave up 3 bases and V 3 bases, and 0 bases lay outside the gene matches. CDR3 length: 13 amino acids. From germline, CDR1 is SGHVS and CDR2 FQNEAQ. CDR3 residues: CASSLTGDTEAFF. CDR3 coding DNA: TGTGCCAGCAGCTTGACAGGGGACACTGAAGCTTTCTTT.

Regarding this clone: The sample holds other DNA sequences that translate to the same CDR3. This sequence joins TRBV4-1 and TRBJ2-2; the D gene is possibly TRBD2 (5 bases). This CDR3 is 15 amino acids long. The germline V and J ends were trimmed by 0 bases and 0 bases, with 5 bases remaining between them. Germline CDR1 and CDR2: MGHRA and YSYEKL. The CDR3 DNA reads TGCGCCAGCAGCCAAGAGACTACGAACACCGGGGAGCTGTTTTTT. Protein: CASSQETTNTGELFF.

The chain is built from TRBV9 and TRBJ2-3; 8 bases match TRBD2. This CDR3 contains 14 residues. Trimming removed 1 base from V and 5 bases from J; junction bases left unmatched: 3. Germline V gives CDR1 SGDLS, CDR2 YYNGEE. The chain's CDR3 is CASSVSAGGDTQYF. In DNA, the CDR3 is TGTGCCAGCAGCGTAAGCGCGGGAGGAGATACGCAGTATTTT.

The V and J genes are TRBV24-1 and TRBJ2-1; TRBD1 matches 8 bases. The CDR3 covers 15 residues. Germline loops: CDR1 KGHDR, CDR2 SFDVKD. With 4 bases clipped from V and 7 bases from J, the junction kept 8 bases outside the gene matches. CDR3 in DNA: TGTGCCACCAGTGACGCGGACAGGGTGGGGAATGAGCAGTTCTTC. This encodes CATSDADRVGNEQFF.

The chain is built from TRBV19 and TRBJ2-7; D ambiguous. With 5 bases removed from V and 2 bases from J, the gap between germline ends came to 16 bases. Germline CDR1 is LNHDA and CDR2 is SQIVND (reference sequence). The CDR3 extends over 15 amino acids. CDR3 DNA: TGTGCCAGTAGTGAACCTGGCCGAAGCGCCTACGAGCAGTACTTC. As protein: CASSEPGRSAYEQYF.

CDR3 coding DNA: TGTGTCGTGCAATTGAGCTATGAGCAGTTCTTC. Its protein is CVVQLSYEQFF. The V call is TRBV2, the J call TRBJ2-1; D remains unclear. The CDR3 consists of 11 residues. Germline V lookup: CDR1 SNHLY, CDR2 FYNNEI.

The gene calls are TRBV29-1 and TRBJ1-1; D might be TRBD1 (5 bases). Germline CDR1 reads SQVTM; CDR2 reads ANQGSEA. The CDR3 runs to 17 residues. The V gene lost 0 bases and the J gene lost 4 bases, with 21 bases spanning the gap. The CDR3 DNA follows: TGCAGCGTTGAAGATCTTGGCAGGGAGGGTGGGACCACTGAAGCTTTCTTT. This sequence encodes CSVEDLGREGGTTEAFF.